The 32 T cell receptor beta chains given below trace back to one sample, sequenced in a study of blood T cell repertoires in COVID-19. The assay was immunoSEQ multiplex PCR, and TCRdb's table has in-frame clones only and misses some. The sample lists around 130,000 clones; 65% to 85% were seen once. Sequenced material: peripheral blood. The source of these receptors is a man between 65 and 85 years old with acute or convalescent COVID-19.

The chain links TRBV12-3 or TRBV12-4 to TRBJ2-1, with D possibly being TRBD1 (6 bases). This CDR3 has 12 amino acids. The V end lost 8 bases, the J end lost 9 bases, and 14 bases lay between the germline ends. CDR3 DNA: TGTGCCAGCCTAGACACCAGGGGTGAGCAGTTCTTC. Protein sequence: CASLDTRGEQFF.

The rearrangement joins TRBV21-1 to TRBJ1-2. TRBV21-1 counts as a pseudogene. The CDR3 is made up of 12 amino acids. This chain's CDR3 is CASSAGRNGYTF. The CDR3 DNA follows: TGTGCCAGCAGCGCGGGACGGAATGGCTACACCTTC.

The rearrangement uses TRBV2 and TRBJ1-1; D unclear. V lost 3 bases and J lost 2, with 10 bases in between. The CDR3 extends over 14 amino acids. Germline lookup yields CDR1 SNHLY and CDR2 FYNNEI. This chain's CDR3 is CASSDRPFNTEAFF. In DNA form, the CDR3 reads TGTGCCAGCAGTGACAGGCCCTTCAACACTGAAGCTTTCTTT.

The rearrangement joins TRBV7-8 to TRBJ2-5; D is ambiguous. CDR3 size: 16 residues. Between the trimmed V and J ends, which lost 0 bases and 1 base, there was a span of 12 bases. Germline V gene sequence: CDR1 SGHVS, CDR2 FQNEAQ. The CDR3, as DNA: TGTGCCAGCAGCTTAGCGGTGGTATCAGTCCAAGAGACCCAGTACTTC. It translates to CASSLAVVSVQETQYF.

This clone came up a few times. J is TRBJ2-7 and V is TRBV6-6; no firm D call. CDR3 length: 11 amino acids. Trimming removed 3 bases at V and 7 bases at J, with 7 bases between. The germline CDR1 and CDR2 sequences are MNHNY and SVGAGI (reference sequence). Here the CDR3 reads CASSYSVEQYF. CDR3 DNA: TGTGCCAGCAGTTATTCAGTGGAGCAGTACTTC.

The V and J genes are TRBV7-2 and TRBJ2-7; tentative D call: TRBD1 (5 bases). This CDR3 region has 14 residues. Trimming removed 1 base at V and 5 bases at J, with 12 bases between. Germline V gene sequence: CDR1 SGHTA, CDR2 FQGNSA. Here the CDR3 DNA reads TGTGCCAGCAGCTTAGGGCAGGGAATTGACGAGCAGTACTTC. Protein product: CASSLGQGIDEQYF.

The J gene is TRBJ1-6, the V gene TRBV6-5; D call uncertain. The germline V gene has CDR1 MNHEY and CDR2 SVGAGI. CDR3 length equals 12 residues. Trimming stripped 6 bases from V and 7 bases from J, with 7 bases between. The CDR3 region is CASSALNSPLHF. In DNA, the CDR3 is TGTGCCAGCAGCGCCCTAAATTCACCCCTCCACTTT.

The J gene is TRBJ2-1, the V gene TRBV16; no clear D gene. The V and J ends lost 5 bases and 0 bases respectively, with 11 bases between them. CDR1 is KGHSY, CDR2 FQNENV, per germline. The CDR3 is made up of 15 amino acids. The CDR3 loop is CASSYTQVSYNEQFF. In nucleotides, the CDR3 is TGTGCCAGCAGCTACACGCAGGTCTCCTACAATGAGCAGTTCTTC.

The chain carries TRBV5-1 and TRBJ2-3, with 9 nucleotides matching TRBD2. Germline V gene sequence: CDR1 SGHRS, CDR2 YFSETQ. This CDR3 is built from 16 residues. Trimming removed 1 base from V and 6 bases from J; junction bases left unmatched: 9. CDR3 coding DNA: TGCGCCAGCAGCTTGCTGCGGGGGGGCCCGTATGATACGCAGTATTTT. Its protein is CASSLLRGGPYDTQYF.

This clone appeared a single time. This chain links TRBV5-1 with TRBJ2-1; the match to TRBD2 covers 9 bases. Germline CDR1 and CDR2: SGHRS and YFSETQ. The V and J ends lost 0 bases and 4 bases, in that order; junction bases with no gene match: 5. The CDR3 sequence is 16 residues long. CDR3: CASSLAASGVYNEQFF. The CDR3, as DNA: TGCGCCAGCAGCTTGGCGGCTAGCGGGGTGTACAATGAGCAGTTCTTC.

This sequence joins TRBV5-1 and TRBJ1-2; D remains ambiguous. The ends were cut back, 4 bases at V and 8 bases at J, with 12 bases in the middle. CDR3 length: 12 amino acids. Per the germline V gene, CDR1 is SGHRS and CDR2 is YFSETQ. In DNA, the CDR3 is TGCGCCAGCAGCCCCGTAAGAGGGGGCTACACCTTC. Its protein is CASSPVRGGYTF. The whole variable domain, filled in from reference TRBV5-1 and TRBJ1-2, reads KAGVTQTPRYLIKTRGQQVTLSCSPISGHRSVSWYQQTPGQGLQFLFEYFSETQRNKGNFPGRFSGRQFSNSRSEMNVSTLELGDSALYLCASSPVRGGYTFGSGTRLTVV.

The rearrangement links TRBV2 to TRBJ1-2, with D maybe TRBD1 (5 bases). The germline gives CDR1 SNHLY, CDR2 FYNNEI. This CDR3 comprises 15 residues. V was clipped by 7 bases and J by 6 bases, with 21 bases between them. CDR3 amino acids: CASNRGSTLVHGYTF. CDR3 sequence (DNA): TGTGCCAGCAATAGGGGATCTACTCTTGTACATGGCTACACCTTC.

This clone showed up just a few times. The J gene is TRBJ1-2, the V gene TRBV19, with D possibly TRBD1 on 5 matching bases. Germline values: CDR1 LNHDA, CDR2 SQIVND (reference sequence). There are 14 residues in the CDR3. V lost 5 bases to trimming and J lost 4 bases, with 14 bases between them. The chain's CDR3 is CASSSLDKGYGYTF. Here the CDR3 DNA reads TGTGCCAGTAGTTCCCTGGACAAAGGCTATGGCTACACCTTC. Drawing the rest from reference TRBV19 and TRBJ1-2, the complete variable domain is DGGITQSPKYLFRKEGQNVTLSCEQNLNHDAMYWYRQDPGQGLRLIYYSQIVNDFQKGDIAEGYSVSREKKESFPLTVTSAQKNPTAFYLCASSSLDKGYGYTFGSGTRLTVV.

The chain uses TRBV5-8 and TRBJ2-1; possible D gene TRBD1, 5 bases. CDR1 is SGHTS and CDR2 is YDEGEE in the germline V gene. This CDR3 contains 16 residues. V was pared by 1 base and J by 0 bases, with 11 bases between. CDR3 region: CASSLTGSGSYNEQFF. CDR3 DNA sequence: TGTGCCAGCAGCTTGACAGGTTCCGGCTCCTACAATGAGCAGTTCTTC.

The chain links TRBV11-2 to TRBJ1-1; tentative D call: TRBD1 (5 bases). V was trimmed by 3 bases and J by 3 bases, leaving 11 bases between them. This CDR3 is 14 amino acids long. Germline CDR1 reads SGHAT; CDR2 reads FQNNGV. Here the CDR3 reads CASSLGGGYTEAFF. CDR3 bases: TGTGCCAGCAGCTTGGGGGGAGGGTACACTGAAGCTTTCTTT. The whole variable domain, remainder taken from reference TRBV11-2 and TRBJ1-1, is EAGVAQSPRYKIIEKRQSVAFWCNPISGHATLYWYQQILGQGPKLLIQFQNNGVVDDSQLPKDRFSAERLKGVDSTLKIQPAKLEDSAVYLCASSLGGGYTEAFFGQGTRLTVV.

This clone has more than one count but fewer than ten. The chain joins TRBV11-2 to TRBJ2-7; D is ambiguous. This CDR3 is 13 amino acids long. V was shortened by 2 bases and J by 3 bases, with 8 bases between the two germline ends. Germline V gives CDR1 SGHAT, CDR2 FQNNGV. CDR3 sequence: CASSLNSGYEQYF. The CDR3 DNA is TGTGCCAGCAGCTTAAACTCAGGCTACGAGCAGTACTTC.

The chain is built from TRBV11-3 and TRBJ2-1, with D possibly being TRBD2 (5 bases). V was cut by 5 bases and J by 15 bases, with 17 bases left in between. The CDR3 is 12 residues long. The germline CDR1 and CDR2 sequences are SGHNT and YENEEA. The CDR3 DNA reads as TGTGCCAGCAGCACCGTTCGTGGGGAGTTGTTCTTC. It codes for CASSTVRGELFF.

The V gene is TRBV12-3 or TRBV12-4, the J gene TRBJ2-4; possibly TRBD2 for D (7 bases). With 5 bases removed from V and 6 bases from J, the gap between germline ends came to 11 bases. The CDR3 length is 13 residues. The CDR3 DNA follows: TGTGCCAGCAGTAGGGGGGGAAGAAACATTCAGTACTTC. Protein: CASSRGGRNIQYF.

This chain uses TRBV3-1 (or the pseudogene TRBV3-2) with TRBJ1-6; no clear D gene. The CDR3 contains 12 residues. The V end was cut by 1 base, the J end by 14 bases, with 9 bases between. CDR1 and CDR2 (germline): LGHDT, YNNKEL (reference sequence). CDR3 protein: CASSQATGSLHF. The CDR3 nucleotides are TGTGCCAGCAGCCAAGCGACGGGATCCCTCCACTTT.

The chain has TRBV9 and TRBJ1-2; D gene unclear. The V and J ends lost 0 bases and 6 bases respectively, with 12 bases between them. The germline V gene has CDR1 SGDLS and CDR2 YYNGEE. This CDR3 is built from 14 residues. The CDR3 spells CASSVAGGIDGYTF. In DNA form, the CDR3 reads TGTGCCAGCAGCGTAGCGGGAGGCATAGATGGCTACACCTTC.

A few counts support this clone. Here the CDR3 reads CASSESRPQSTDTQYF. The CDR3 nucleotides read TGTGCCAGCAGTGAATCTAGGCCCCAGAGCACAGATACGCAGTATTTT. The genes are TRBV25-1 and TRBJ2-3; no definite D call. The ends were cut back, 1 base at V and 0 bases at J, with 11 bases in the middle. The CDR3 has 16 amino acids. Germline CDR1 and CDR2: MGHDK and SYGVNS.

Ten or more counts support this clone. The CDR3 DNA is TGTGCCACCAGCGGACTCACAGGGAGATACTCCTACGAGCAGTACTTC. This codes for CATSGLTGRYSYEQYF. V gene TRBV15 combines with J gene TRBJ2-7; D may be TRBD1 (6 bases). V lost 5 bases and J 0 bases, leaving 17 bases between the germline ends. Germline V gene sequence: CDR1 LNHNV, CDR2 YYDKDF (reference sequence). This CDR3 is 16 amino acids long.

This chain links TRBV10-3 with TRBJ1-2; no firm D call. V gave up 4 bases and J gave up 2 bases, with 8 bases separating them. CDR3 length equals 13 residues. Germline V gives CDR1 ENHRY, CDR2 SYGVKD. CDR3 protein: CAISGYSNYGYTF. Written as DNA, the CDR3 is TGTGCCATCAGTGGCTACAGCAACTATGGCTACACCTTC.

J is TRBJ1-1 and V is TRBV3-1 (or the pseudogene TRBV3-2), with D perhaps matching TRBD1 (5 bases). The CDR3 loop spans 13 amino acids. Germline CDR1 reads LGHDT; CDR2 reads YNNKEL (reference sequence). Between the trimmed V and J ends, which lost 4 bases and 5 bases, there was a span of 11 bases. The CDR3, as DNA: TGTGCCAGCAGCCTGTACGGGGGGACTGAAGCTTTCTTT. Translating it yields CASSLYGGTEAFF.

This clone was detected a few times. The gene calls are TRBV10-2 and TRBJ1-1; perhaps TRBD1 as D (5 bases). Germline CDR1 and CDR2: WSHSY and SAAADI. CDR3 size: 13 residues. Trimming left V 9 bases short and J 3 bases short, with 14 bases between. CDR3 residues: CARGGFRDTEAFF. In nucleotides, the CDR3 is TGCGCCAGGGGGGGGTTTAGGGACACTGAAGCTTTCTTT.

The CDR3 sequence is CAARGSSTSTDTQYF. CDR3 DNA: TGTGCTGCGCGGGGGTCAAGCACTAGCACAGATACGCAGTATTTT. V and J are TRBV21-1 and TRBJ2-3; the table gives TRBD2 as D, unverified against the DNA. TRBV21-1 is a pseudogene. The CDR3 runs 15 residues.

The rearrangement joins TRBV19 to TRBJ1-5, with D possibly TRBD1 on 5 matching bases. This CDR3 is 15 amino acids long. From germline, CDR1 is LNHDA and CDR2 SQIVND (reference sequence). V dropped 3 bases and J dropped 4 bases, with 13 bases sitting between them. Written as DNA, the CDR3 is TGTGCCAGTAGTATTGGGGGGACGGAGAATCAGCCCCAGCATTTT. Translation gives CASSIGGTENQPQHF.

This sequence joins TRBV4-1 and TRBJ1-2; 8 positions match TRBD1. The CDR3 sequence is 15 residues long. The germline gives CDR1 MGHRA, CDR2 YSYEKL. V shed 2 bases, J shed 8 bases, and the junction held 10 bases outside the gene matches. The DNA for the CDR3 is TGCGCCAGCAGCCAAAGCTGGGACAGGAGGGGAGGCTACACCTTC. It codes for CASSQSWDRRGGYTF.

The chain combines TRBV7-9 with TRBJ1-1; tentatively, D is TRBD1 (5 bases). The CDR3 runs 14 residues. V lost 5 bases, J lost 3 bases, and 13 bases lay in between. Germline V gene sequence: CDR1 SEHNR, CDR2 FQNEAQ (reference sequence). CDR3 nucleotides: TGTGCCAGCAGCCGCAGGGTTTCTGACACTGAAGCTTTCTTT. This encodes CASSRRVSDTEAFF.

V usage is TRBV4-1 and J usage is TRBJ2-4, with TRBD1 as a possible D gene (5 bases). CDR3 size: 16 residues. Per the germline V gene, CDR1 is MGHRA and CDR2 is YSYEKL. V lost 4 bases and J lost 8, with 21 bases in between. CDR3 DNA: TGCGCCAGCAGCCTTACCAGGACGGACCCCAGGGACATTCAGTACTTC. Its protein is CASSLTRTDPRDIQYF.

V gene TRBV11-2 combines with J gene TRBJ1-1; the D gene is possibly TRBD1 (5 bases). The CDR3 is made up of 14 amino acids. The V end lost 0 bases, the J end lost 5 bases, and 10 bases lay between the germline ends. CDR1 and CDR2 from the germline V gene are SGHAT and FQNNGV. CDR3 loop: CASSLDTGGTEAFF. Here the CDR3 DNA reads TGTGCCAGCAGCTTAGACACTGGGGGGACTGAAGCTTTCTTT.

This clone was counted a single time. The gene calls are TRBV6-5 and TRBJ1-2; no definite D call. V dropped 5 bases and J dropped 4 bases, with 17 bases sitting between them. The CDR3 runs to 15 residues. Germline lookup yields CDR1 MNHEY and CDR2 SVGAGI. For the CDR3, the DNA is TGTGCCAGCAGTCCCCGAGGAGGGTTGGCCTATGGCTACACCTTC. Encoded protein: CASSPRGGLAYGYTF.